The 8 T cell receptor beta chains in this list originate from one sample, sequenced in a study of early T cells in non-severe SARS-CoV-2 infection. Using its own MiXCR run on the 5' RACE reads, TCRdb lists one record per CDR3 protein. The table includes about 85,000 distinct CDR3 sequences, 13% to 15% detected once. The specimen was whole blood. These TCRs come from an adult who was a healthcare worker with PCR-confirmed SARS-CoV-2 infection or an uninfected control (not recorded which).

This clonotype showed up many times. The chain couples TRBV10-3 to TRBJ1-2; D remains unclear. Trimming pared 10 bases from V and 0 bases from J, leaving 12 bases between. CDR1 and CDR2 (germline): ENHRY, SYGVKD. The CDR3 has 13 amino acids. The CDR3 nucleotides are TGTGCCAGCGCCTCAGGCGCTAACTATGGCTACACCTTC. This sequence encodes CASASGANYGYTF.

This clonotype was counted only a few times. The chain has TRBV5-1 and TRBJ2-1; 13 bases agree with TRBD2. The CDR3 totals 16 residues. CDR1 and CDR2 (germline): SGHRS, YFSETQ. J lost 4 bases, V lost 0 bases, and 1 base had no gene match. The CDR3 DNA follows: TGCGCCAGCAGCTTGGCGGGACTAGCGGGATACAATGAGCAGTTCTTC. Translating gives CASSLAGLAGYNEQFF. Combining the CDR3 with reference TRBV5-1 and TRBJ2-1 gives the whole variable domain KAGVTQTPRYLIKTRGQQVTLSCSPISGHRSVSWYQQTPGQGLQFLFEYFSETQRNKGNFPGRFSGRQFSNSRSEMNVSTLELGDSALYLCASSLAGLAGYNEQFFGPGTRLTVL.

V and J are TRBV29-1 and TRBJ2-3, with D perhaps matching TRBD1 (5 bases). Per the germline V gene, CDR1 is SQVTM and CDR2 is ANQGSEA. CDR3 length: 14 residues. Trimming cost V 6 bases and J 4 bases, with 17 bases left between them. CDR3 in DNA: TGCAGCGTCTTACAGGTGCTCCGGGCAGATACGCAGTATTTT. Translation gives CSVLQVLRADTQYF.

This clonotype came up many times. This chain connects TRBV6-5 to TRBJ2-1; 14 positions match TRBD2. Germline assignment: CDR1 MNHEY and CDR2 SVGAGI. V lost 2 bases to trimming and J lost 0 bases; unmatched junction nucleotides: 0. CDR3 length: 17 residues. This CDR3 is CASSYGTSGSSYNEQFF. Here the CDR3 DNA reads TGTGCCAGCAGTTACGGGACTAGCGGGAGCTCCTACAATGAGCAGTTCTTC.

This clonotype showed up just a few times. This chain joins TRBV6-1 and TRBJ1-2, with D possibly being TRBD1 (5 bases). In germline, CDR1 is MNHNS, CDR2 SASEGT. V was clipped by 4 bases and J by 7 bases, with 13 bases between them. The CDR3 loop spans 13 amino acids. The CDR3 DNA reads TGTGCCAGCAGTGGGCAGGGAGGACTTGGCTACACCTTC. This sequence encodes CASSGQGGLGYTF.

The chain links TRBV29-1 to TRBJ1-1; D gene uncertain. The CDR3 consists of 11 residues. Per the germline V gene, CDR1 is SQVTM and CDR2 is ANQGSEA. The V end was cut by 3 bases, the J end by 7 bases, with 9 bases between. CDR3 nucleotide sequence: TGCAGCGTTGACCCAATGGGTGAAGCTTTCTTT. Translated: CSVDPMGEAFF.

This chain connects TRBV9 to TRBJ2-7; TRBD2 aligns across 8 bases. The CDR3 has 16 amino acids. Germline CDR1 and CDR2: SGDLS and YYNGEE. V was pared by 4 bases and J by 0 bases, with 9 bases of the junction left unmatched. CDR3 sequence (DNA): TGTGCCAGCAGCCCCGGGGCCGGGACTAGCTCCTACGAGCAGTACTTC. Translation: CASSPGAGTSSYEQYF.

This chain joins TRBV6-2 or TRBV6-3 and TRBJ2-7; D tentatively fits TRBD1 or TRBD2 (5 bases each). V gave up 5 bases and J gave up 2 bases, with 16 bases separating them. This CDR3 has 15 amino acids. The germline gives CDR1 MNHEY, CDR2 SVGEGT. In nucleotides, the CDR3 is TGTGCCAGCAGTCGCTCGGGACGGCGGCCCTACGAGCAGTACTTC. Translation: CASSRSGRRPYEQYF.